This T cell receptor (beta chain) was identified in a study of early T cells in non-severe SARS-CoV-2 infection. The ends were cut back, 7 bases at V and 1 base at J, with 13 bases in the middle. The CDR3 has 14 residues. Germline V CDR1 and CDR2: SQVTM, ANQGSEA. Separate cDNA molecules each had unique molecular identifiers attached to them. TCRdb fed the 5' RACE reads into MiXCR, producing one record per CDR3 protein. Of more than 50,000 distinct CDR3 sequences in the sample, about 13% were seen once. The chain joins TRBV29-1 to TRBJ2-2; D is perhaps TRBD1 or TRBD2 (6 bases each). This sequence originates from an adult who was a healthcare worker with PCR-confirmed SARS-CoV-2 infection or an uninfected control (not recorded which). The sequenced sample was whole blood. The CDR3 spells CSGGDTLNTGELFF. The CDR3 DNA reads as TGCAGCGGGGGGGACACCTTGAACACCGGGGAGCTGTTTTTT.